This TCR beta chain stems from a study of post-analysis software for immune sequencing data. For the study at large: The courses of disease that were included comprised relapsing-remitting, secondary progressive and progressive-relapsing multiple sclerosis.

Whole-study results and caveats: Co-batched samples clustered tightly together by F measure. In patients, about five TRBV segments were more frequent than in controls, with TRBV5-6, TRBV5-1 and TRBV20-1 among them. Controls showed significantly higher normalized Chao1 diversity than did multiple sclerosis patients.

A word on this clonotype: What it binds is unknown.

Unique molecular identifiers featured in each of the TCR beta cDNA libraries. TCRdb reanalysed the PCR reads using MiXCR and keeps one entry per CDR3 protein. The data show hundreds of thousands of distinct CDR3 sequences, approximately 34% seen once. This CDR3 has 14 amino acids. In germline, CDR1 is DFQATT, CDR2 SNEGSKA (reference sequence). V lost 6 bases, J lost 3 bases, and 18 bases lay in between. Sequenced input: blood. The chain is built from TRBV20-1 and TRBJ2-7; D may be TRBD2 (6 bases). This TCR was sampled from a girl aged 10 to 17 with multiple sclerosis. The CDR3 sequence: CSAGPGLELYEQYF. The CDR3 DNA reads as TGCAGTGCGGGACCGGGACTCGAGCTCTACGAGCAGTACTTC.